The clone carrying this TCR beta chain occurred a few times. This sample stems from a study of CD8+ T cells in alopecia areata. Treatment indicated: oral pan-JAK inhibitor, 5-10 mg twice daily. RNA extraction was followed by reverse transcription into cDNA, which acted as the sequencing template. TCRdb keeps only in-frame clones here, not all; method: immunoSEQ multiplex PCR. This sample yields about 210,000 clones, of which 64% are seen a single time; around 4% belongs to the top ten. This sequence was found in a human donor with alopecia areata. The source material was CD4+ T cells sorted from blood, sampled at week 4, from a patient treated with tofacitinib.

This chain's CDR3 is CSVGDRGYGYTF. The CDR3 DNA reads as TGCAGCGTCGGGGACAGGGGCTATGGCTACACCTTC. This sequence joins TRBV29-1 and TRBJ1-2; 10 nucleotides line up with TRBD1. J gave up 4 bases and V 6 bases, and 2 bases lay outside the gene matches. CDR1 and CDR2 (germline): SQVTM, ANQGSEA. This CDR3 contains 12 residues.